Shown below are 29 T cell receptor beta chains from a single sample sequenced in a study of OX40 agonist ivuxolimab in advanced cancers. Here immunoSEQ multiplex PCR was the method, and the copy in TCRdb shows in-frame clones only, minus some. The table lists 25,000 to 40,000 clones, roughly 84% of them singletons. The source was CD4+ or CD8+ T cells sorted from blood, collected in a trial of the OX40 agonist ivuxolimab. The receptors derive from an adult with an advanced solid tumor such as melanoma, head and neck, liver or kidney cancer.

The chain employs TRBV11-2 and TRBJ2-7, with 13 bases aligning to TRBD2. Germline lookup yields CDR1 SGHAT and CDR2 FQNNGV. With V trimmed by 4 bases and J by 5 bases, 11 bases remained unmatched. The length of the CDR3 is 17 residues. In DNA form, the CDR3 reads TGTGCCAGCAGCTCCTACCCAGGGACTAGCGGGGACGACGAGCAGTACTTC. It yields the protein CASSSYPGTSGDDEQYF. The full variable domain, rest sourced from reference TRBV11-2 and TRBJ2-7, is EAGVAQSPRYKIIEKRQSVAFWCNPISGHATLYWYQQILGQGPKLLIQFQNNGVVDDSQLPKDRFSAERLKGVDSTLKIQPAKLEDSAVYLCASSSYPGTSGDDEQYFGPGTRLTVT.

The chain carries TRBV4-2 and TRBJ2-3; D might be TRBD2 (6 bases). CDR1 is LGHNA and CDR2 is YNFKEQ in the germline V gene. This CDR3 is built from 16 residues. V shed 0 bases and J shed 1 base, with 11 bases lying between them. The DNA for the CDR3 is TGTGCCAGCAGCCAAGATGAGGCTAGCGGCACAGATACGCAGTATTTT. It codes for CASSQDEASGTDTQYF.

The V gene is TRBV11-1, the J gene TRBJ2-5; D is possibly TRBD2 (6 bases). The CDR3 is 15 residues long. In germline, CDR1 is SGHAT, CDR2 FQDESV (reference sequence). V was pared by 6 bases and J by 5 bases, with 19 bases between. CDR3 nucleotides: TGTGCCAGCAGGTTGCCGGGGGTTGTGGTCGAGACCCAGTACTTC. Encoded protein: CASRLPGVVVETQYF.

CDR3 protein: CASSSGTVDYGYTF. For the CDR3, the DNA is TGTGCCAGCAGTTCCGGGACAGTCGATTATGGCTACACCTTC. The chain links TRBV28 to TRBJ1-2, with 7 bases matching TRBD1. The J segment lost 5 bases and the V segment lost 4 bases, leaving 7 bases of the junction unmatched. The CDR3 is made up of 14 amino acids. Germline CDR1 is MDHEN and CDR2 is SYDVKM.

The gene calls are TRBV6-5 and TRBJ1-1, with TRBD1 identical over 8 bases. The V gene's germline CDR1 is MNHEY and CDR2 SVGAGI. J was trimmed by 2 bases and V by 2 bases; bases with no gene match: 7. CDR3 length: 16 amino acids. For the CDR3, the DNA is TGTGCCAGCAGTTACAGAGCAGGGGGCGGAAACACTGAAGCTTTCTTT. This encodes CASSYRAGGGNTEAFF.

V is TRBV7-3 and J is TRBJ2-1; 14 bases match TRBD2. Germline lookup yields CDR1 SGHTA and CDR2 FQGTGA. The CDR3 extends over 17 amino acids. The V gene end was trimmed by 5 bases and the J gene end by 0 bases; junction bases not matched to a gene: 3. The CDR3 DNA is TGTGCCAGCAGCATAGGGACTAGCGGGAGCTCCTACAATGAGCAGTTCTTC. This gives the protein CASSIGTSGSSYNEQFF.

This chain connects TRBV27 to TRBJ2-1, with TRBD2 matching over 7 bases. J lost 0 bases, V lost 3 bases, and 5 bases had no gene match. CDR1 MNHEY and CDR2 SMNVEV come from the germline V gene (reference sequence). The CDR3 length is 16 residues. The CDR3 DNA sequence: TGTGCCAGCAGTTTGGGAGGGAGCTACTCCTACAATGAGCAGTTCTTC. The encoded protein is CASSLGGSYSYNEQFF.

This clone is medium-sized within its sample. The V call is TRBV15, the J call TRBJ2-7; 8 nucleotides align to TRBD1. V dropped 3 bases and J dropped 0; count of bases not matched to a gene: 4. CDR1 and CDR2 from the germline V gene are LNHNV and YYDKDF (reference sequence). This CDR3 has 15 amino acids. The DNA of the CDR3 is TGTGCCACCAGCAGTGGGACAGGCGGCTCCTACGAGCAGTACTTC. Its translation is CATSSGTGGSYEQYF.

This CDR3 is CASSLHQSRTGSETQYF. As DNA, the CDR3 is TGTGCCAGCAGCCTACACCAATCACGGACAGGTTCAGAGACCCAGTACTTC. The rearrangement links TRBV11-1 to TRBJ2-5, with 7 bases matching TRBD1. V was clipped by 5 bases and J by 4 bases; unmatched bases: 16. The length of the CDR3 is 17 residues. Germline loops: CDR1 SGHAT, CDR2 FQDESV (reference sequence).

In its sample, this clone was seen a few times. The rearrangement uses TRBV5-6 and TRBJ2-1; 7 positions match TRBD2. The CDR3 covers 16 residues. Germline assignment: CDR1 SGHDT and CDR2 YYEEEE. The junction had 8 bases not matched to a gene; V was cut back by 2 bases and J by 3 bases. In DNA, the CDR3 is TGTGCCAGCAGCTTATATGTACTAGCGAACTACAATGAGCAGTTCTTC. Translation: CASSLYVLANYNEQFF.

This chain links TRBV4-2 with TRBJ2-7, with 8 bases lining up with TRBD2. Germline V lookup: CDR1 LGHNA, CDR2 YNFKEQ. Trimming cost V 8 bases and J 0 bases; bases outside gene matches: 9. The CDR3 consists of 15 residues. The CDR3: CASRPRGGSSYEQYF. In DNA form, the CDR3 reads TGTGCCAGCCGCCCCCGCGGGGGGAGCTCCTACGAGCAGTACTTC.

CDR3 residues: CAWEWDRGRDGYTF. CDR3 sequence (DNA): TGTGCCTGGGAGTGGGACAGGGGGAGGGATGGCTACACCTTC. This chain links TRBV30 with TRBJ1-2; 11 bases line up with TRBD1. Germline CDR1 and CDR2: GTSNPN and SVGIG (reference sequence). V shed 5 bases, J shed 6 bases, and the junction held 8 bases outside the gene matches. This CDR3 spans 14 amino acids.

The sample holds one count of this clone. The V gene is TRBV9, the J gene TRBJ1-4, with D perhaps TRBD1 (5 bases). The V and J ends lost 0 bases and 0 bases respectively, with 18 bases between them. CDR1 SGDLS and CDR2 YYNGEE come from the germline V gene. This CDR3 spans 19 amino acids. The CDR3 DNA is TGTGCCAGCAGCGTAGGTGCTACGGGGACGGCAGCAACTAATGAAAAACTGTTTTTT. Encoded protein: CASSVGATGTAATNEKLFF.

The V and J genes are TRBV19 and TRBJ1-5; D is undetermined. Germline CDR1 reads LNHDA; CDR2 reads SQIVND (reference sequence). The length of the CDR3 is 15 residues. V was cut by 6 bases and J by 2 bases, with 14 bases left in between. The CDR3 here is CASSPTGRGNQPQHF. The DNA of the CDR3 is TGTGCCAGTAGCCCCACCGGGAGGGGCAATCAGCCCCAGCATTTT.

The chain joins TRBV30 to TRBJ2-3; D possibly corresponds to TRBD1 (6 bases). The CDR3 spans 17 residues. Trimming pared 0 bases from V and 1 base from J, leaving 17 bases between. Per germline, CDR1 GTSNPN and CDR2 SVGIG (reference sequence). CDR3 sequence reads: CAWSVRWGPSRTDTQYF. The CDR3 nucleotides read TGTGCCTGGAGTGTACGATGGGGGCCGTCTCGCACAGATACGCAGTATTTT.

The chain couples TRBV5-1 to TRBJ2-7, with a tentative D call TRBD1 (5 bases). The germline CDR1 and CDR2 sequences are SGHRS and YFSETQ. The CDR3 sequence is 14 residues long. The ends were cut back, 0 bases at V and 2 bases at J, with 9 bases in the middle. The CDR3 nucleotides are TGCGCCAGCAGCTTGGTAGGGGCACCCTACGAGCAGTACTTC. It translates to CASSLVGAPYEQYF.

This rearrangement joins TRBV27 to TRBJ2-7, with 9 bases lining up with TRBD1. Germline assignment: CDR1 MNHEY and CDR2 SMNVEV (reference sequence). J was trimmed by 3 bases and V by 0 bases; bases with no gene match: 3. The CDR3 sequence is 15 residues long. The CDR3 nucleotides are TGTGCCAGCAGTTTATCCAAGGGACAGGGCTACGAGCAGTACTTC. Protein sequence: CASSLSKGQGYEQYF.

The chain uses TRBV27 and TRBJ2-2; no clear D. The CDR3 extends over 11 amino acids. Between the trimmed V and J ends, which lost 8 bases and 6 bases, there was a span of 7 bases. Germline CDR1 and CDR2: MNHEY and SMNVEV (reference sequence). This CDR3 reads CASHGAGELFF. The CDR3 nucleotides are TGTGCCAGCCACGGAGCCGGGGAGCTGTTTTTT.

The rearrangement links TRBV29-1 to TRBJ2-1; TRBD2 matches 10 bases. This CDR3 comprises 16 residues. After removal of 2 bases from V and 3 bases from J, the junction contained 7 bases not matched to a gene. CDR1 is SQVTM, CDR2 ANQGSEA, per germline. CDR3 nucleotides: TGCAGCGTTGAAAAGGTGGGGACTAGCGACTACAATGAGCAGTTCTTC. It specifies CSVEKVGTSDYNEQFF.

The V gene is TRBV6-5, the J gene TRBJ2-2; D is unresolved. Germline CDR1 is MNHEY and CDR2 is SVGAGI. This CDR3 region has 12 residues. With 6 bases removed from V and 8 bases from J, the gap between germline ends came to 10 bases. CDR3 coding DNA: TGTGCCAGCAGCCCACACGGGGGGGAGCTGTTTTTT. Amino acid sequence: CASSPHGGELFF.

This clone was picked up a small number of times. The chain has TRBV11-3 and TRBJ2-2; D is unresolved. The CDR3 loop spans 14 amino acids. Germline lookup yields CDR1 SGHNT and CDR2 YENEEA. The V end was cut by 1 base, the J end by 1 base, with 4 bases between. CDR3 sequence reads: CASSLAENTGELFF. As DNA, the CDR3 is TGTGCCAGCAGCTTAGCGGAGAACACCGGGGAGCTGTTTTTT. Together with reference TRBV11-3 and TRBJ2-2, the CDR3 gives the full variable domain: EAGVVQSPRYKIIEKKQPVAFWCNPISGHNTLYWYLQNLGQGPELLIRYENEEAVDDSQLPKDRFSAERLKGVDSTLKIQPAELGDSAVYLCASSLAENTGELFFGEGSRLTVL.

This clone was observed a single time. The chain employs TRBV19 and TRBJ2-1; possibly TRBD2 for D (5 bases). Germline V CDR1 and CDR2: LNHDA, SQIVND (reference sequence). The CDR3 consists of 14 residues. V was trimmed by 5 bases and J by 6 bases, leaving 14 bases between them. The DNA of the CDR3 is TGTGCCAGTAGTGCGGGCCCCTTACCCAATGAGCAGTTCTTC. It specifies CASSAGPLPNEQFF.

The CDR3 reads CAWSVAETQYF. The CDR3 coding sequence is TGTGCCTGGAGTGTGGCGGAGACCCAGTACTTC. The V and J genes are TRBV30 and TRBJ2-5, with D uncertain. Trimming pared 0 bases from V and 5 bases from J, leaving 4 bases between. Germline assignment: CDR1 GTSNPN and CDR2 SVGIG (reference sequence). The CDR3 sequence is 11 residues long.

The chain uses TRBV9 and TRBJ2-1; the D is unclear. V was clipped by 3 bases and J by 6 bases, with 13 bases between them. Germline assignment: CDR1 SGDLS and CDR2 YYNGEE. The CDR3 has 14 amino acids. DNA for the CDR3: TGTGCCAGCAGCGCCGCTGGACGCAGCAATGAGCAGTTCTTC. It specifies CASSAAGRSNEQFF.

The chain links TRBV9 to TRBJ1-5; a weak D match, TRBD1 (6 bases). CDR1 and CDR2 from the germline V gene are SGDLS and YYNGEE. The V and J ends lost 0 bases and 3 bases respectively, with 10 bases between them. The CDR3 loop spans 15 amino acids. CDR3 nucleotides: TGTGCCAGCAGCGTAGAGGGGGAAGCCAATCAGCCCCAGCATTTT. Amino acid sequence: CASSVEGEANQPQHF.

The chain has TRBV4-1 and TRBJ2-1, with 9 bases aligning to TRBD2. The CDR3 loop spans 17 amino acids. From germline, CDR1 is MGHRA and CDR2 YSYEKL. With V trimmed by 8 bases and J by 5 bases, 16 bases remained unmatched. CDR3 sequence: CASSPAGGPGDNNEQFF. The CDR3 coding sequence is TGCGCCAGCTCACCGGCGGGAGGGCCAGGTGATAACAATGAGCAGTTCTTC.

V gene TRBV4-1 combines with J gene TRBJ2-5, with 9 nucleotides matching TRBD2. Trimming at V came to 1 base and at J to 2 bases, leaving 8 bases not matched to a gene. Germline CDR1 and CDR2: MGHRA and YSYEKL. The length of the CDR3 is 17 residues. CDR3 amino acids: CASSQVAGGELQETQYF. Written as DNA, the CDR3 is TGCGCCAGCAGCCAAGTCGCGGGGGGGGAATTACAAGAGACCCAGTACTTC.

V is TRBV28 and J is TRBJ1-4, with a tentative D call TRBD1 (5 bases). Germline-derived CDR1 and CDR2 are MDHEN and SYDVKM. The CDR3 runs to 15 residues. The V and J ends lost 3 bases and 7 bases respectively, with 15 bases between them. The CDR3 DNA reads TGTGCCAGCAGTTTCCGGGGCGAATTCCCTGAAAAACTGTTTTTT. It codes for CASSFRGEFPEKLFF.

The chain recombines TRBV27 with TRBJ2-2; perhaps TRBD1 as D (5 bases). Between the trimmed V and J ends, which lost 3 bases and 7 bases, there was a span of 12 bases. Germline CDR1 MNHEY, CDR2 SMNVEV (reference sequence). This CDR3 is built from 14 residues. The CDR3 sequence: CASSFTGYGGELFF. The DNA of the CDR3 is TGTGCCAGCAGTTTCACAGGTTATGGCGGGGAGCTGTTTTTT.